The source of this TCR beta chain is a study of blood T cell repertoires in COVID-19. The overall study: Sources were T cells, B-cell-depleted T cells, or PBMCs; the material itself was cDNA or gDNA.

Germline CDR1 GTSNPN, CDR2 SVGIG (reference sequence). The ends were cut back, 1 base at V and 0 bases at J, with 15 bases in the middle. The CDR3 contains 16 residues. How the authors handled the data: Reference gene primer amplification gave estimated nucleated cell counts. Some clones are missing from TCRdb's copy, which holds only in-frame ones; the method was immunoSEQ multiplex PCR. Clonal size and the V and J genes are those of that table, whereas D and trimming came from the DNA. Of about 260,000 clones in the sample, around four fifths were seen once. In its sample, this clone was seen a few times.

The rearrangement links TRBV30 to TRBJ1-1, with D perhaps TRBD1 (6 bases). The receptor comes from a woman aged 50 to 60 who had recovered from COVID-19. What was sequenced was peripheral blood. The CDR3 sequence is CAWSATGISVNTEAFF. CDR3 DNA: TGTGCCTGGAGTGCAACAGGGATTTCGGTGAACACTGAAGCTTTCTTT.